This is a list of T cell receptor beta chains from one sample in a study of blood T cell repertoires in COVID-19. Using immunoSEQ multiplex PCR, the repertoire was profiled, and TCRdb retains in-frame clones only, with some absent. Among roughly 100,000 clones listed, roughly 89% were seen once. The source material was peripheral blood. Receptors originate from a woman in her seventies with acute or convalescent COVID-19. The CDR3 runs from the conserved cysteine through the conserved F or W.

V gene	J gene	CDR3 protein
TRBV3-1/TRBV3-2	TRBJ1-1	CASSRSDRVTEAFF
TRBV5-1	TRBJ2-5	CASSSPKFTGGEETQYF
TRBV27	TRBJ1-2	CASSSRQGANYGYTF
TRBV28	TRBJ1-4	CASSPAGYFRDTINEKLFF
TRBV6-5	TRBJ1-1	CASTSGRNTEAFF
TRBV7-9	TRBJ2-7	CASSNLDRGPYEQYF
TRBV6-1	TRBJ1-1	CASSEQVTMNTEAFF
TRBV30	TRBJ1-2	CVSGRGLGYTF
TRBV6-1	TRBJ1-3	CASSGLGRVTGNTIYF
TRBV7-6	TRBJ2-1	CASSLNVRQAPGLAGGDEQFF
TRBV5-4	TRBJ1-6	CASSYGGMNNSPLHF
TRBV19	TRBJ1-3	CASSIRGSGNTIYF
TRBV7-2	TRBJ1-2	CASSLDPGFGYTF
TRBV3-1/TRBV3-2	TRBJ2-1	CASSQSRSVSYNEQFF
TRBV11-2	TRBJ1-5	CASSGQASNQPQHF
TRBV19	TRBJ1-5	CASSIAAYRSNQPQHF
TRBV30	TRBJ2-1	CAWSVQNEQFF
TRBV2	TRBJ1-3	CASSEGARNTIYF
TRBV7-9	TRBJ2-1	CASSPRPGIGEQFF
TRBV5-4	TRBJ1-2	CASSLNAGTANYGYTF
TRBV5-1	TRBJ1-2	CASSPWGEGGYTF
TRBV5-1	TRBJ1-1	CASYNSGAPVAFF